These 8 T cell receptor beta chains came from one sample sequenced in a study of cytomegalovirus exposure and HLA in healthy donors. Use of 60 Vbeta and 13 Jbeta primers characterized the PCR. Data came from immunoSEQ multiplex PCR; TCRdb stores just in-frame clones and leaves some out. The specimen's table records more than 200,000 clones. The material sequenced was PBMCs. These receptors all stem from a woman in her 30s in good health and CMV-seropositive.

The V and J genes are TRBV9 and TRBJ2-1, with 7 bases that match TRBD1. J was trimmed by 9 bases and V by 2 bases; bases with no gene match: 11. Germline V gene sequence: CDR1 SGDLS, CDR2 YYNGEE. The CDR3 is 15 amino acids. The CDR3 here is CASSVRDSQFVEQFF. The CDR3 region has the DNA TGTGCCAGCAGCGTCCGGGACAGCCAGTTCGTTGAGCAGTTCTTC.

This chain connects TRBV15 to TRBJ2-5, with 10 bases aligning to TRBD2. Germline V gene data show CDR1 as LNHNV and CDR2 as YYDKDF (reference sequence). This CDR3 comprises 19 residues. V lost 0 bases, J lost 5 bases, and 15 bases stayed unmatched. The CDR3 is CATSRDGSGVLAGEETQYF. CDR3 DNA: TGTGCCACCAGCAGAGATGGTTCAGGCGTCCTAGCGGGAGAGGAGACCCAGTACTTC.

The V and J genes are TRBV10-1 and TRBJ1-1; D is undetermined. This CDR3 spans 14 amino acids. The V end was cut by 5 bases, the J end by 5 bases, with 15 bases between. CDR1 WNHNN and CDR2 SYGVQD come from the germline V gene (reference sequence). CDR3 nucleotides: TGCGCCAGCAGTAACCTCCGGGGTAGGACTGAAGCTTTCTTT. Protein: CASSNLRGRTEAFF.

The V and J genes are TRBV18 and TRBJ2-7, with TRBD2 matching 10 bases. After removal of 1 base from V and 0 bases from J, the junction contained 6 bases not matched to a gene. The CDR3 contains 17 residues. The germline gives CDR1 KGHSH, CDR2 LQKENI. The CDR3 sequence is CASSPRRLAGVSYEQYF. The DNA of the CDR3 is TGTGCCAGCTCACCACGAAGACTAGCGGGCGTCTCCTACGAGCAGTACTTC. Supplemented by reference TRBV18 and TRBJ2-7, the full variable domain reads NAGVMQNPRHLVRRRGQEARLRCSPMKGHSHVYWYRQLPEEGLKFMVYLQKENIIDESGMPKERFSAEFPKEGPSILRIQQVVRGDSAAYFCASSPRRLAGVSYEQYFGPGTRLTVT.

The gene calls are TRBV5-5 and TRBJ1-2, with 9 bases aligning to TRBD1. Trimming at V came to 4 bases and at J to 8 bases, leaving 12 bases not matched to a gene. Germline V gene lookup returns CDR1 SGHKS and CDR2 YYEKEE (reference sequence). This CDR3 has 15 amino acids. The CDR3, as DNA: TGTGCCAGCAGCCCGTTTCTACAGGGGGCAGGGGGCTACACCTTC. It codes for CASSPFLQGAGGYTF.

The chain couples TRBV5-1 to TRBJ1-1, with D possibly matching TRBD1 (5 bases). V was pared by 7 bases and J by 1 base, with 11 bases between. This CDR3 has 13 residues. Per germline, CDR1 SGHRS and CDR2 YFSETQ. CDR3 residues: CASAPTGNTEAFF. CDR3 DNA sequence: TGCGCCAGCGCACCAACAGGGAACACTGAAGCTTTCTTT.

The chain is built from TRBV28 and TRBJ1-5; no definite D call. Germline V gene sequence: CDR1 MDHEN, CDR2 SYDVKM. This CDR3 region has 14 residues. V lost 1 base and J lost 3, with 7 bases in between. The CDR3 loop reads CASSLSLVNQPQHF. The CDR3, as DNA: TGTGCCAGCAGTTTATCTTTAGTCAATCAGCCCCAGCATTTT.

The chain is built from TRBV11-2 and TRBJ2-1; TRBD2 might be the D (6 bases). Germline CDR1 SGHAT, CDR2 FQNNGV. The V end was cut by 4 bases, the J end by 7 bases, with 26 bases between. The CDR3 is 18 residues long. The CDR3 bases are TGTGCCAGCAGCTCGCTTGCCGGCGGGGTAAGTTATAGGAATGAGCAGTTCTTC. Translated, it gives CASSSLAGGVSYRNEQFF.